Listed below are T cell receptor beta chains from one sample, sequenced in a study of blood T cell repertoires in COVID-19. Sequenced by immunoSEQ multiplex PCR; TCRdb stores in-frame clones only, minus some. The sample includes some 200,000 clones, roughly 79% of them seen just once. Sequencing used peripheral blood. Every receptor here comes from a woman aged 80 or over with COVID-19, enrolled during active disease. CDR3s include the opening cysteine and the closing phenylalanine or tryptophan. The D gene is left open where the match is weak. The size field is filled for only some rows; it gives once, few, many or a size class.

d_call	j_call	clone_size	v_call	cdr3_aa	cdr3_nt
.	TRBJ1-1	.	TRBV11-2	CASSAQGSTEAFF	TGTGCCAGCAGCGCACAGGGTAGCACTGAAGCTTTCTTT
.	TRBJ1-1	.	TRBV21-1	CASSKASTGTGTEAFF	TGTGCCAGCAGCAAAGCAAGCACAGGGACGGGGACTGAAGCTTTCTTT
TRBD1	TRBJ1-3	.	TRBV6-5	CASRGRQGGADTIYF	TGTGCCAGCAGAGGAAGACAGGGGGGGGCAGACACCATATATTTT
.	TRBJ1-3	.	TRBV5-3	CATSPSAGNTIYF	TGTGCCACCTCTCCTTCGGCTGGAAACACCATATATTTT
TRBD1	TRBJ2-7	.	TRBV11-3	CASAERQGRVYEQYF	TGTGCCAGCGCCGAAAGACAGGGGCGGGTCTACGAGCAGTACTTC
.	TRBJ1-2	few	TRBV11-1	CASGQGWNNYGYTF	TGTGCCAGCGGGCAGGGTTGGAATAACTATGGCTACACCTTC
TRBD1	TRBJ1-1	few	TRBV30	CAWSVSGTDTEAFF	TGTGCCTGGAGTGTGAGTGGGACAGACACTGAAGCTTTCTTT
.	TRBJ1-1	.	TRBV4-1	CASSQAGIEAFF	TGCGCCAGCAGCCAAGCAGGGATTGAAGCTTTCTTT
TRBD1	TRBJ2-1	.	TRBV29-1	CSVNSGTGYNNEQFF	TGCAGCGTGAACTCCGGGACAGGGTACAACAATGAGCAGTTCTTC
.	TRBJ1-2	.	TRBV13	CASSSTQTFKGNGYTF	TGTGCCAGCAGCTCAACACAGACATTCAAAGGCAATGGCTACACCTTC
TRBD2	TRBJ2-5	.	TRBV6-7	CASSQGLAGDYQETQYF	TGTGCCAGCAGTCAGGGACTAGCGGGGGACTATCAAGAGACCCAGTACTTC
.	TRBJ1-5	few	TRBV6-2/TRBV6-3	CASSYSGLSNQPQHF	TGTGCCAGCAGTTACTCAGGACTCAGCAATCAGCCCCAGCATTTT
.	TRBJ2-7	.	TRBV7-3	CASSLTAGYEQYF	TGTGCCAGCAGCTTAACGGCAGGCTACGAGCAGTACTTC
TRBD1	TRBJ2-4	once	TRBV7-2	CASSSQLGTGGIQYF	TGTGCCAGCAGTTCCCAACTCGGGACAGGCGGAATTCAGTACTTC
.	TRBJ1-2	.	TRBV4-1	CASSLNQGQVYGYTF	TGCGCCAGCAGCCTAAACCAGGGGCAGGTCTATGGCTACACCTTC
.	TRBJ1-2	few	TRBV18	CASSPLAPGTSYGYTF	TGTGCCAGCTCACCATTGGCGCCGGGTACTTCCTATGGCTACACCTTC
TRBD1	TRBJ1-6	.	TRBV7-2	CASSLGGGQGPGSPLHF	TGTGCCAGCAGCTTAGGTGGGGGACAGGGGCCTGGTTCACCCCTCCACTTT
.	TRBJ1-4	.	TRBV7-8	CASSVGEGVRLFF	TGTGCCAGCAGCGTCGGGGAGGGAGTCCGACTGTTTTTT
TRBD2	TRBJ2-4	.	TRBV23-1	CARDGGKNIQYF	TGCGCCAGGGACGGGGGGAAAAACATTCAGTACTTC
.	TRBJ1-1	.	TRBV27	CAPRPGGQAANTEAFF	TGTGCCCCCCGACCCGGGGGGCAGGCGGCGAACACTGAAGCTTTCTTT
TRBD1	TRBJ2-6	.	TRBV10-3	CAIRIPPVDRGPGGANVLTF	TGTGCCATCAGGATCCCCCCTGTAGACAGGGGGCCGGGAGGGGCCAACGTCCTGACTTTC
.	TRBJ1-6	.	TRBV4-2	CASRPSESSYNSPLHF	TGTGCCAGCAGGCCGAGTGAGAGCTCCTATAATTCACCCCTCCACTTT
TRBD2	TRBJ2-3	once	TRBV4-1	CASSRDTLAGYTTDTQYF	TGCGCCAGCAGCCGAGATACCCTAGCGGGGTATACCACAGATACGCAGTATTTT
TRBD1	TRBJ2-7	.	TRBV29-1	CSVVSPRQGYYEQYF	TGCAGCGTTGTCTCCCCACGACAGGGATACTACGAGCAGTACTTC
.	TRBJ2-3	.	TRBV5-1	CASSREARDTQYF	TGCGCCAGCAGCAGGGAGGCCCGGGATACGCAGTATTTT
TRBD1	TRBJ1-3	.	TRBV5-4	CASSSTRQGAHTIYF	TGTGCCAGCAGCTCAACGCGACAGGGGGCCCACACCATATATTTT
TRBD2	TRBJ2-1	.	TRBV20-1	CSASVTSGSRYNEQFF	TGCAGTGCTAGTGTTACTAGCGGGAGTCGGTACAATGAGCAGTTCTTC
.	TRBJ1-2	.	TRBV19	CFPSGSANYGYTF	TGTTTTCCCTCGGGGTCGGCTAACTATGGCTACACCTTC
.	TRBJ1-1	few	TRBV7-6	CASSLMSSAGNAEAFF	TGTGCCAGCAGCTTAATGTCGTCTGCAGGGAACGCTGAAGCTTTCTTT
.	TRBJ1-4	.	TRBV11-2	CASSLRPGDHNEKLFF	TGTGCCAGCAGCTTGCGCCCGGGGGACCATAATGAAAAACTGTTTTTT